This T cell receptor beta chain was captured by sequencing in a study of a mutant IDH1 vaccine in newly diagnosed glioma. Study summary: Vaccination started 4-6 weeks after radiotherapy alone, or with temozolomide cycles. Points from the study as a whole: Altogether, around 93% of patients exhibited vaccine-induced immune responses.

Remarks on this clone: Its antigen remains unknown.

The time point: week 47, end of study. With topical imiquimod, each dose of the vaccine consisted of 300 ug of mutant IDH1 20-mer peptide. The vaccination schedule gave patients eight doses in weeks 1, 3, 5, 7, 11, 15, 19 and 23. Data came from immunoSEQ multiplex PCR; TCRdb stores just in-frame clones and leaves some out. The sample lists around 61,000 clones, about 80% seen once, with over 4.5% in the top ten. The sample here was PBMCs, taken from a glioma patient whose treatment included an IDH1 peptide vaccine. The TCR was taken from a man aged 50 to 59 with glioma.

The CDR3 bases are TGTGCCGGGGGGGCGGGCCTACCCTATGGCTACACCTTC. This translates into CAGGAGLPYGYTF. The chain links TRBV6-1 to TRBJ1-2; D is perhaps TRBD1 (6 bases). This CDR3 is 13 amino acids long. Germline lookup yields CDR1 MNHNS and CDR2 SASEGT. Trimming left V 11 bases short and J 4 bases short, with 17 bases between.